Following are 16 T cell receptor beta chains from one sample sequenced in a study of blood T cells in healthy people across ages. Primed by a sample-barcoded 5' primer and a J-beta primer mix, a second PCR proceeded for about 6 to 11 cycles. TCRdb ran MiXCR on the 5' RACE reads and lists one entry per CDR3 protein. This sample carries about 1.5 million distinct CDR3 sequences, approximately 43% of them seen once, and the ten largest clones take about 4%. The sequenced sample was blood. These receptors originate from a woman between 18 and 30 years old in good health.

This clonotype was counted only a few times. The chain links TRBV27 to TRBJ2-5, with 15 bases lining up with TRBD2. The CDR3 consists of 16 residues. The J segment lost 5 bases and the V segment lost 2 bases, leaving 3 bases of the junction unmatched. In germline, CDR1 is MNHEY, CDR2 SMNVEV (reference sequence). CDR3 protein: CASSLGTSGRLETQYF. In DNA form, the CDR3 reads TGTGCCAGCAGTTTAGGGACTAGCGGGAGGTTGGAGACCCAGTACTTC.

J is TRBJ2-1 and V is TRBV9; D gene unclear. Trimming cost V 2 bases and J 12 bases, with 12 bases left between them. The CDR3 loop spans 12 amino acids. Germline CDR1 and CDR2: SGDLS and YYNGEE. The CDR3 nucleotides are TGTGCCAGCAGCGTCGATTCGGTGGGGCAGTTCTTC. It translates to CASSVDSVGQFF.

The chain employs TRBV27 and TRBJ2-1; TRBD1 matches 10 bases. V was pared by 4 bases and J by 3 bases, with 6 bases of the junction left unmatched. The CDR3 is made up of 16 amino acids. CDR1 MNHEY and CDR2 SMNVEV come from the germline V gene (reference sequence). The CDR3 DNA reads TGTGCCAGCAGTTCGAAGACAGGGGGCCTCTACAATGAGCAGTTCTTC. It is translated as CASSSKTGGLYNEQFF.

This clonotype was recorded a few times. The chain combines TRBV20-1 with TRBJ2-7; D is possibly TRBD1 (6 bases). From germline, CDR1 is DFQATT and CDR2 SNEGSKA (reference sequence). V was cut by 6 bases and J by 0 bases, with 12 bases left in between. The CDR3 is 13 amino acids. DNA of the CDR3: TGCAGTGCATCCGGACAGAGCTCCTACGAGCAGTACTTC. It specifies CSASGQSSYEQYF.

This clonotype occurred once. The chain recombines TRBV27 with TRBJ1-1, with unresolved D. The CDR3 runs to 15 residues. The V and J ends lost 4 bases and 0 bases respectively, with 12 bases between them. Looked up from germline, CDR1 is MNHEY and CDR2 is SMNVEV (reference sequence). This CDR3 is CASSSSVGMNTEAFF. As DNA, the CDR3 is TGTGCCAGCAGTTCCAGCGTCGGAATGAACACTGAAGCTTTCTTT.

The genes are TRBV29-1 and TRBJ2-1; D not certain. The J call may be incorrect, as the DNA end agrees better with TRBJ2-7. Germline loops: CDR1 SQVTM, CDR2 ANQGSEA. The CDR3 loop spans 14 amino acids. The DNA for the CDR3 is TGCAGCGTTGCCCCAAGAAGCTCCTACAATGAGCAGTACTTC. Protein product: CSVAPRSSYNEQYF.

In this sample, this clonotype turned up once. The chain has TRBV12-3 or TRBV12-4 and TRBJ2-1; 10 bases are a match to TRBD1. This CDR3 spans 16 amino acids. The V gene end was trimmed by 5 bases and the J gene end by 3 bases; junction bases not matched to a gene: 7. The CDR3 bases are TGTGCCAGCAGTCACCCGACAGGGGGCTTCTACAATGAGCAGTTCTTC. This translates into CASSHPTGGFYNEQFF.

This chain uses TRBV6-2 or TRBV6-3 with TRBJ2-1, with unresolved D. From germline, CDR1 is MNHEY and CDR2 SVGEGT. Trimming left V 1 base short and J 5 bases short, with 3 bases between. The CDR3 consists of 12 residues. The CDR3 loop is CASSYYHNEQFF. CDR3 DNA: TGTGCCAGCAGTTACTATCACAATGAGCAGTTCTTC.

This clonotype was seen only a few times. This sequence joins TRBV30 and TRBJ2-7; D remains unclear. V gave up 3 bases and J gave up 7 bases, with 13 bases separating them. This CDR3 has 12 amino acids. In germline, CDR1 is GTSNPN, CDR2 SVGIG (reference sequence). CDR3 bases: TGTGCCTGGAGCGCTTTAGATAGGGAGCAGTACTTC. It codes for CAWSALDREQYF.

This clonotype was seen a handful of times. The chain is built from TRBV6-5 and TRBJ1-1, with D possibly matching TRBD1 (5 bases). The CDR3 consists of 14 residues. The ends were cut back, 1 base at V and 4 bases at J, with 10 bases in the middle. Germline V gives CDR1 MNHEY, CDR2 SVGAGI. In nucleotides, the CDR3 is TGTGCCAGCAGTTACTTCGGGGGGGGCACTGAAGCTTTCTTT. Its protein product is CASSYFGGGTEAFF.

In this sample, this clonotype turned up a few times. CDR3 sequence reads: CSQRGSFNNEQFF. DNA of the CDR3: TGCAGTCAAAGGGGTAGCTTTAACAATGAGCAGTTCTTC. V usage is TRBV20-1 and J usage is TRBJ2-1, with D maybe TRBD1 (5 bases). Between the trimmed V and J ends, which lost 8 bases and 5 bases, there was a span of 16 bases. The CDR3 is 13 residues long. Germline CDR1 is DFQATT and CDR2 is SNEGSKA (reference sequence).

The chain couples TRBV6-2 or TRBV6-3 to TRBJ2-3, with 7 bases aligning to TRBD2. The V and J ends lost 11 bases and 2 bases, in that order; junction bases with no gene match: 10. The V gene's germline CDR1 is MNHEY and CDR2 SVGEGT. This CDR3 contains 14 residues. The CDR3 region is CASTKRGNTDTQYF. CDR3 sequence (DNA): TGTGCCTCCACCAAGCGGGGTAACACAGATACGCAGTATTTT.

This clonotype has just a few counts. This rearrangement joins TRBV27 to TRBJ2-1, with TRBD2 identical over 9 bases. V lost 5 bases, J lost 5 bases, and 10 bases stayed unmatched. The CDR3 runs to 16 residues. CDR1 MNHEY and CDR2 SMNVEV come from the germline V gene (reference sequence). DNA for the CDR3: TGTGCCAGCAGTCAGCTAGCGGGACTCATGAACAATGAGCAGTTCTTC. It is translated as CASSQLAGLMNNEQFF.

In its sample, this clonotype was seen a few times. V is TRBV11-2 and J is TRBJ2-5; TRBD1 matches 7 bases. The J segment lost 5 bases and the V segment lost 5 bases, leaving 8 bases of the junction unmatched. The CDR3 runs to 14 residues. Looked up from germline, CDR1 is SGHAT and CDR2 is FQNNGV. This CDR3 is CASSTTGFLETQYF. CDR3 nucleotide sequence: TGTGCCAGCAGCACGACAGGGTTTTTGGAGACCCAGTACTTC. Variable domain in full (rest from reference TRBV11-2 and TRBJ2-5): EAGVAQSPRYKIIEKRQSVAFWCNPISGHATLYWYQQILGQGPKLLIQFQNNGVVDDSQLPKDRFSAERLKGVDSTLKIQPAKLEDSAVYLCASSTTGFLETQYFGPGTRLLVL.

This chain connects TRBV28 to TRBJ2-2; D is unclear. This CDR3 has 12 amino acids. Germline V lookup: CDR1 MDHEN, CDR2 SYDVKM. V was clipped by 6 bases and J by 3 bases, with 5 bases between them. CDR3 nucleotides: TGTGCCAGCAGGGTGGACACCGGGGAGCTGTTTTTT. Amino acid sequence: CASRVDTGELFF.

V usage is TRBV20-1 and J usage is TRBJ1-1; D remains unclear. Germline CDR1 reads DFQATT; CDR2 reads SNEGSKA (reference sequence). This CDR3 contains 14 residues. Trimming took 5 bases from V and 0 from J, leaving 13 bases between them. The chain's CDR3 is CSALRGLMNTEAFF. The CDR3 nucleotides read TGCAGTGCTTTGAGAGGGTTAATGAACACTGAAGCTTTCTTT.